This T cell receptor beta chain was observed in a study of control samples from healthy donors and cancer patients (dated by TCRdb to 2020 to 2022). As concerns this clone: The antigen it recognizes is unknown. No clone much larger than this one lies a single base away; base qualities are absent.

Trimming costs V 3 bases and J 4 bases, and their ends lie 10 bases apart. Inclusive of the bounding cysteine and phenylalanine, the CDR3 is 13 residues long. Solely the CDR3 DNA is kept, with 39 bases framed from the first base. Looking up the germline V gene yields CDR1 SGHVS and CDR2 FQNEAQ. The library was obtained by the immunoSEQ multiplex PCR assay. Here the immuneACCESS table is served through TCRdb, limited to in-frame sequences with V and J called. Missing clones are a known gap in these copies; in checked studies unresolved V genes cover under half, and the rest lacks a known reason. Present in this sample are about 52,000 clones, around 95% of which were seen just once. 2% to 3% of the sample comes from the top ten.

The sequence came from a man aged 25 to 45 in good health. The rearranged chain carries TRBV7-8 and TRBJ2-7; the D segment could be TRBD2, given 6 matching bases. Source material: blood. The CDR3 has the sequence CASSFGGIYEQYF. The sequenced DNA: TGTGCCAGCAGCTTCGGGGGAATTTACGAGCAGTACTTC.